This T cell receptor (beta chain) was profiled in a study of shared clonotypes between healthy human individuals. Trimming removed 2 bases at V and 2 bases at J, with 13 bases between. CDR1 is MNHEY and CDR2 is SVGAGI in the germline V gene. The CDR3 is 15 amino acids. Here immunoSEQ multiplex PCR was the method, and the copy in TCRdb shows in-frame clones only, minus some. There are more than 1.2 million clones in the sample; around 98.5% occur only once, and under 0.45% lies in the top ten. The TCR originated in a man aged 30 to 45 in good health. The J gene is TRBJ2-7, the V gene TRBV6-5, with D possibly TRBD1 on 6 matching bases. Input material: naive CD4+ T cells sorted from blood. Subset given: CD45RA+ positively selected. The CDR3 coding sequence is TGTGCCAGCAGTTACCTCCGCGGACAGCCCTACGAGCAGTACTTC. Translation gives CASSYLRGQPYEQYF.